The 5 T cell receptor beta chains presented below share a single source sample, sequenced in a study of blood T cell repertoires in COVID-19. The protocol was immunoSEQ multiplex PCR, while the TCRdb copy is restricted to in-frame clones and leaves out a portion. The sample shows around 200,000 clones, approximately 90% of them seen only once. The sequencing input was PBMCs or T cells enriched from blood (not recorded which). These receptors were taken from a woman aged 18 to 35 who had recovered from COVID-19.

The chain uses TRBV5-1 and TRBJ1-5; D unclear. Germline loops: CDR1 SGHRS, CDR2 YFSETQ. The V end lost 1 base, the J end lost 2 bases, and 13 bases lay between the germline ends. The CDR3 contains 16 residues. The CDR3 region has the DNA TGCGCCAGCAGCTTGTCGCCTACTGGAGGCAATCAGCCCCAGCATTTT. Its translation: CASSLSPTGGNQPQHF.

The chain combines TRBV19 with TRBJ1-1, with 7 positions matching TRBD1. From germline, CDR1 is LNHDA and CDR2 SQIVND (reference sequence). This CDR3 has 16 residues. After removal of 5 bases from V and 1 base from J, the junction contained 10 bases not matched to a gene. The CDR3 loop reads CASSSDRRVRNTEAFF. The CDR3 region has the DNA TGTGCCAGTAGTTCGGACAGGCGCGTCCGGAACACTGAAGCTTTCTTT.

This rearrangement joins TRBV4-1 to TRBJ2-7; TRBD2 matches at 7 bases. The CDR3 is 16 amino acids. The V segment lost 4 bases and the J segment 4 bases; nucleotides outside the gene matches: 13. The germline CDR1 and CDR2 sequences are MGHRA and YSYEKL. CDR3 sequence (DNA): TGCGCCAGCAGCCGAGCCGGGACTAACGAACTTTACGAGCAGTACTTC. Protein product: CASSRAGTNELYEQYF.

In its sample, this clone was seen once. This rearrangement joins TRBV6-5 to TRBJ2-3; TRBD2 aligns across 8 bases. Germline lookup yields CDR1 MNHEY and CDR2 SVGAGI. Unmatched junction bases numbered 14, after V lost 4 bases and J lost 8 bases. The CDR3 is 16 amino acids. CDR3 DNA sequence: TGTGCCAGCAGTTGGGTAGCGGGAAGGGTCGGAGGTACGCAGTATTTT. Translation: CASSWVAGRVGGTQYF.

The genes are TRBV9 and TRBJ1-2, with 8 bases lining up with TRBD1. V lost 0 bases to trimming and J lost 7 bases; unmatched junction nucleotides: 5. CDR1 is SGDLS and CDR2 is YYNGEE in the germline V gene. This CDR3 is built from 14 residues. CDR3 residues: CASSVGQGAFGYTF. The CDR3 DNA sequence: TGTGCCAGCAGCGTAGGCCAGGGGGCGTTTGGCTACACCTTC.